This entry lists 13 T cell receptor beta chains sequenced from one sample in a study of T cells in localized non-small cell lung cancer. Produced via immunoSEQ multiplex PCR; TCRdb's table is partial and in-frame only. Of 35,000 to 45,000 clones listed, 90% to 95% are singletons. Specimen: peripheral blood, collected before any cancer treatment. These receptors came from a female donor aged 60 or older with stage I lung adenocarcinoma.

This chain joins TRBV11-3 and TRBJ2-1, with D tentatively TRBD2 (6 bases). Germline-derived CDR1 and CDR2 are SGHNT and YENEEA. The V end lost 2 bases, the J end lost 8 bases, and 22 bases lay between the germline ends. The CDR3 loop spans 17 amino acids. CDR3 DNA sequence: TGTGCCAGCAGCTTATCGACGGGACTCGGCGTTGGGGATGAGCAGTTCTTC. Translated, it gives CASSLSTGLGVGDEQFF.

The chain combines TRBV27 with TRBJ2-5; D ambiguous. CDR1 is MNHEY and CDR2 is SMNVEV in the germline V gene (reference sequence). The CDR3 runs to 14 residues. Deletions cut 3 bases from V and 0 bases from J, with 8 bases between. The CDR3 is CASSLSRNQETQYF. Written as DNA, the CDR3 is TGTGCCAGCAGTTTGTCTAGGAACCAAGAGACCCAGTACTTC.

The CDR3 protein is CASSFGARSLGQHF. The CDR3 nucleotides are TGTGCCAGCAGCTTCGGGGCAAGATCTCTTGGCCAGCATTTT. The V call is TRBV7-8, the J call TRBJ1-5, with a tentative D call TRBD1 (5 bases). CDR1 is SGHVS and CDR2 is FQNEAQ in the germline V gene. The length of the CDR3 is 14 residues. The V end lost 3 bases, the J end lost 12 bases, and 18 bases lay between the germline ends.

The chain recombines TRBV5-1 with TRBJ1-4, with 7 bases identical to TRBD1. Germline CDR1 and CDR2: SGHRS and YFSETQ. J was trimmed by 5 bases and V by 3 bases; bases with no gene match: 4. The CDR3 covers 14 residues. The CDR3 reads CASSWQGVNEKLFF. The CDR3 bases are TGCGCCAGCAGCTGGCAGGGGGTGAATGAAAAACTGTTTTTT.

V is TRBV9 and J is TRBJ2-6, with no clear D. V was clipped by 2 bases and J by 0 bases, with 9 bases between them. CDR1 is SGDLS and CDR2 is YYNGEE in the germline V gene. The CDR3 runs to 16 residues. The CDR3 nucleotides read TGTGCCAGCAGCGTGGTCCTTAACTCTGGGGCCAACGTCCTGACTTTC. Translating it yields CASSVVLNSGANVLTF. The variable domain in full, with the rest retrieved from reference TRBV9 and TRBJ2-6, is DSGVTQTPKHLITATGQRVTLRCSPRSGDLSVYWYQQSLDQGLQFLIQYYNGEERAKGNILERFSAQQFPDLHSELNLSSLELGDSALYFCASSVVLNSGANVLTFGAGSRLTVL.

The chain uses TRBV9 and TRBJ1-3; TRBD1 matches 10 bases. The CDR3 totals 16 residues. Unmatched junction bases numbered 5, after V lost 2 bases and J lost 3 bases. In germline, CDR1 is SGDLS, CDR2 YYNGEE. The CDR3: CASSVGDRGSGNTIYF. The CDR3 DNA reads as TGTGCCAGCAGCGTTGGGGACAGGGGAAGTGGAAACACCATATATTTT.

The V call is TRBV15, the J call TRBJ1-2, with 7 bases that match TRBD1. Germline CDR1 reads LNHNV; CDR2 reads YYDKDF (reference sequence). J lost 8 bases, V lost 5 bases, and 11 bases had no gene match. The CDR3 is 14 amino acids. CDR3 residues: CATSPRGKYDGYTF. CDR3 DNA sequence: TGTGCCACCAGCCCCAGGGGGAAATATGACGGCTACACCTTC.

The chain joins TRBV12-5 to TRBJ1-4, with 9 bases aligning to TRBD1. Trimming removed 5 bases from V and 4 bases from J; junction bases left unmatched: 14. The CDR3 loop spans 18 amino acids. Germline assignment: CDR1 LGHNT and CDR2 FRNRAP. The CDR3: CASGPKDRGILLNEKLFF. The DNA for the CDR3 is TGTGCTAGTGGTCCCAAGGACAGGGGAATTTTACTTAATGAAAAACTGTTTTTT.

This rearrangement joins TRBV28 to TRBJ2-1, with 10 nucleotides matching TRBD1. Looked up from germline, CDR1 is MDHEN and CDR2 is SYDVKM. The V segment lost 3 bases and the J segment 5 bases; nucleotides outside the gene matches: 7. The CDR3 has 16 amino acids. CDR3 nucleotide sequence: TGTGCCAGCAGTTTCCCCAGGACAGGGGGTCACAATGAGCAGTTCTTC. Translating it yields CASSFPRTGGHNEQFF.

The rearrangement joins TRBV10-3 to TRBJ2-2; TRBD1 matches at 8 bases. The CDR3 is made up of 17 amino acids. J gave up 5 bases and V 0 bases, and 8 bases lay outside the gene matches. Germline V lookup: CDR1 ENHRY, CDR2 SYGVKD. This CDR3 is CAISESEGQGATGELFF. CDR3 sequence (DNA): TGTGCCATCAGTGAGTCGGAGGGGCAGGGGGCGACCGGGGAGCTGTTTTTT.

This chain links TRBV9 with TRBJ1-3; the D gene is possibly TRBD1 (5 bases). The length of the CDR3 is 18 residues. The germline gives CDR1 SGDLS, CDR2 YYNGEE. V lost 3 bases and J lost 7, with 26 bases in between. The CDR3 is CASSEPYRSLGKGNTIYF. The CDR3 coding sequence is TGTGCCAGCAGCGAACCTTACAGGAGCCTGGGGAAGGGGAACACCATATATTTT.

The V and J genes are TRBV19 and TRBJ2-6; D unresolved. The V gene's germline CDR1 is LNHDA and CDR2 SQIVND (reference sequence). The CDR3 length is 15 residues. The V gene lost 5 bases and the J gene lost 0 bases, with 8 bases spanning the gap. In nucleotides, the CDR3 is TGTGCCAGTAGTTTATGGACCTCTGGGGCCAACGTCCTGACTTTC. Protein product: CASSLWTSGANVLTF.

The chain uses TRBV7-8 and TRBJ2-2; D is perhaps TRBD1 (6 bases). Germline assignment: CDR1 SGHVS and CDR2 FQNEAQ. Trimming stripped 6 bases from V and 7 bases from J, with 21 bases between. The CDR3 runs 16 residues. In DNA, the CDR3 is TGTGCCAGCAGTTTCGAATCGTACAGGGTGGTCGGGGAGCTGTTTTTT. Protein: CASSFESYRVVGELFF.